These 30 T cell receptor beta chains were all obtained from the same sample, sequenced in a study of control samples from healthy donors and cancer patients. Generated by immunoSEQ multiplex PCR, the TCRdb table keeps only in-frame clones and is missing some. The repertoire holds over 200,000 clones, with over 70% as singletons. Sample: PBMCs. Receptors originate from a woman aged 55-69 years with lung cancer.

The CDR3 loop reads CASSVGLLNTGELFF. CDR3 DNA sequence: TGTGCCAGCAGCGTGGGCCTTTTAAACACCGGGGAGCTGTTTTTT. This rearrangement joins TRBV9 to TRBJ2-2, with D uncertain. CDR3 length: 15 amino acids. Germline V gene sequence: CDR1 SGDLS, CDR2 YYNGEE. Trimming took off 2 bases at V and 2 bases at J, with 10 bases between the two ends.

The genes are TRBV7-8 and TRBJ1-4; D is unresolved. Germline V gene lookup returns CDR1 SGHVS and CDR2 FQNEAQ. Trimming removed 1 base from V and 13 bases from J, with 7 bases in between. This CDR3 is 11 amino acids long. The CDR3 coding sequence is TGTGCCAGCAGCTTAGGGCGGGCACTGTTTTTT. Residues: CASSLGRALFF.

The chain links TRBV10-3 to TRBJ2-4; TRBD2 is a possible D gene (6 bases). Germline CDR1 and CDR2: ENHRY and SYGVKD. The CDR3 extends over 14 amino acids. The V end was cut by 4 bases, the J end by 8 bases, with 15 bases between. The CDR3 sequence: CAISVGQGGYIQYF. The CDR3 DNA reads TGTGCCATCAGTGTGGGCCAGGGAGGTTACATTCAGTACTTC.

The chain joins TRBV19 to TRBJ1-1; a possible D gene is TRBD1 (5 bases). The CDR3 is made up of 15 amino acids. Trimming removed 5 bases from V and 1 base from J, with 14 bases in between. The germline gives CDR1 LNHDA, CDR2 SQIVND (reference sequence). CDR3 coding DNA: TGTGCCAGTAGTGCCCTGGGACTACAGAACACTGAAGCTTTCTTT. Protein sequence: CASSALGLQNTEAFF.

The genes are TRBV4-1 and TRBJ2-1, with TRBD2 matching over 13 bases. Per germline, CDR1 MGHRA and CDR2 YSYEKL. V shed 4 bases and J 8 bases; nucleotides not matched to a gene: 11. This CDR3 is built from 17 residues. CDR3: CASSLRALAGGRDEQFF. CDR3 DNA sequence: TGCGCCAGCAGCCTTCGAGCACTAGCGGGGGGGCGGGATGAGCAGTTCTTC.

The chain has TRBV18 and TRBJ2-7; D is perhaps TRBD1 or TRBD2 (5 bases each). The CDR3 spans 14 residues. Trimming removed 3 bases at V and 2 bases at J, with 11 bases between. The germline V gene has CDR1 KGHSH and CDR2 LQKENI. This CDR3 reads CASSPWDATYEQYF. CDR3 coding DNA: TGTGCCAGCTCACCCTGGGACGCTACCTACGAGCAGTACTTC.

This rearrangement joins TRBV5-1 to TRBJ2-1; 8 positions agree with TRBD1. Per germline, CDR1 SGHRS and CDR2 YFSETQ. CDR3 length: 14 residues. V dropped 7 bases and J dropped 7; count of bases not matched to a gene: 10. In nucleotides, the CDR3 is TGCGCCAGCGGGCCAGGGGGCTCGGGGAATGAGCAGTTCTTC. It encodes CASGPGGSGNEQFF.

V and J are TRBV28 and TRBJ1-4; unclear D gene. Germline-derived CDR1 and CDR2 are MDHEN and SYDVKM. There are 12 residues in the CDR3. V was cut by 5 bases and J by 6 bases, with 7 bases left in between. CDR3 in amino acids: CASSPPYEKLFF. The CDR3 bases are TGTGCCAGCAGTCCCCCTTATGAAAAACTGTTTTTT.

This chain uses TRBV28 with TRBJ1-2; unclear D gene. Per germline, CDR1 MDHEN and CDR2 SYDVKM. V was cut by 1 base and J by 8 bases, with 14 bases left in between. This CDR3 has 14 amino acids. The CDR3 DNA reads TGTGCCAGCAGTTTATCTCAGGTCGGCAGGGGCTACACCTTC. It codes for CASSLSQVGRGYTF.

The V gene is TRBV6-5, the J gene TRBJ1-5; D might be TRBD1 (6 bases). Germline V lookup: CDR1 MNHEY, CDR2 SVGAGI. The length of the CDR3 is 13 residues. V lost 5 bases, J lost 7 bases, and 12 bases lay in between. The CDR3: CASSTQGGQPQHF. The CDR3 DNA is TGTGCCAGCAGTACACAGGGTGGCCAGCCCCAGCATTTT.

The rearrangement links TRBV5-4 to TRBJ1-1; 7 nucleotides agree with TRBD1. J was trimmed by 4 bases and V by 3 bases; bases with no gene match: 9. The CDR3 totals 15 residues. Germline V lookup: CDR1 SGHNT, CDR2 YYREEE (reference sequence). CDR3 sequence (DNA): TGTGCCAGCAGCTCCCCACAGGGGATCGTCACTGAAGCTTTCTTT. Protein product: CASSSPQGIVTEAFF.

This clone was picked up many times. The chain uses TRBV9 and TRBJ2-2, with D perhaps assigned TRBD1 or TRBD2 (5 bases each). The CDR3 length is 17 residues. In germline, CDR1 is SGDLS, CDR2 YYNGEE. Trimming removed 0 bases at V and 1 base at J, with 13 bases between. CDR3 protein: CASSVAVQEENTGELFF. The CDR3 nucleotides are TGTGCCAGCAGCGTAGCGGTACAGGAGGAGAACACCGGGGAGCTGTTTTTT.

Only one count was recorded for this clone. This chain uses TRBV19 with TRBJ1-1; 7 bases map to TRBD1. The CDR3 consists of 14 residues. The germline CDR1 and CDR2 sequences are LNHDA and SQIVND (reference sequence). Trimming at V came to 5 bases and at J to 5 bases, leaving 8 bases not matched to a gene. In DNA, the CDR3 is TGTGCCAGTAGTGTCTCGAGGGGGCGGACTGAAGCTTTCTTT. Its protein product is CASSVSRGRTEAFF.

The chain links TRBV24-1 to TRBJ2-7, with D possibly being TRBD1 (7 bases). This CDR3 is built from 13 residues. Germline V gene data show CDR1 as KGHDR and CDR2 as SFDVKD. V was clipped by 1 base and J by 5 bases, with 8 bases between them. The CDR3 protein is CATSDFRGDEQYF. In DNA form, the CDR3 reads TGTGCCACCAGTGATTTCAGGGGGGACGAGCAGTACTTC.

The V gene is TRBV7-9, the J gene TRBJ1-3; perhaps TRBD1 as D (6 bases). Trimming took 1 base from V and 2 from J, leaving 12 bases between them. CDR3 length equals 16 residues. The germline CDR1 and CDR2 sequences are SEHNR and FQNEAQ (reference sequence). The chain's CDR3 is CASSLVPRGTGNTIYF. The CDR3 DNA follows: TGTGCCAGCAGCTTAGTACCGAGGGGGACTGGAAACACCATATATTTT.

CDR3 region: CASSFARSYEQYF. DNA of the CDR3: TGTGCCAGCAGTTTTGCCCGCTCCTACGAGCAGTACTTC. V usage is TRBV12-3 or TRBV12-4 and J usage is TRBJ2-7, with D unresolved. Trimming stripped 3 bases from V and 0 bases from J, with 6 bases between. This CDR3 has 13 amino acids.

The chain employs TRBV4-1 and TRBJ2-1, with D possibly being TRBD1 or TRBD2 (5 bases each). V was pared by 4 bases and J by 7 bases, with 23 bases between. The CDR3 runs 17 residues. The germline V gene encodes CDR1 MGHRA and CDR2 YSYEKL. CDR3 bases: TGCGCCAGCAGCCTAACGGGGCTCTCCACCCTCGGGAATGAGCAGTTCTTC. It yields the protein CASSLTGLSTLGNEQFF.

The CDR3 DNA reads TGTGCCAGCAGCTTAATTGATCAGCCCCAGCATTTT. Translated, it gives CASSLIDQPQHF. The gene calls are TRBV7-9 and TRBJ1-5, with D uncertain. V was cut by 2 bases and J by 5 bases, with 4 bases left in between. The CDR3 consists of 12 residues. CDR1 is SEHNR and CDR2 is FQNEAQ in the germline V gene (reference sequence).

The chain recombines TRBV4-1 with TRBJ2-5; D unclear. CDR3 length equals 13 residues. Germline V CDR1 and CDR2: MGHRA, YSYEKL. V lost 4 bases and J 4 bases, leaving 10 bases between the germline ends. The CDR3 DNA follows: TGCGCCAGCAGCCGGAAAGATGCAGAGACCCAGTACTTC. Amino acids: CASSRKDAETQYF.

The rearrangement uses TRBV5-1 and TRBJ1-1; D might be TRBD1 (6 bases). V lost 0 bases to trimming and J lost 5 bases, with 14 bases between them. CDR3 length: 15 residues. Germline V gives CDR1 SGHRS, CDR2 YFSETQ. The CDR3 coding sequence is TGCGCCAGCAGCTTGGCCGGCCAGGGGTTGACTGAAGCTTTCTTT. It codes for CASSLAGQGLTEAFF.

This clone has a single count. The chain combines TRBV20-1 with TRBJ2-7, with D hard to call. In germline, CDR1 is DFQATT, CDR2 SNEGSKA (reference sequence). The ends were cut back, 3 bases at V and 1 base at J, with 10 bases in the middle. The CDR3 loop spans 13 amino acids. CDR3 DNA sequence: TGCAGTGCTAGTCCGCCGGGTTCCTACGAGCAGTACTTC. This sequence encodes CSASPPGSYEQYF.

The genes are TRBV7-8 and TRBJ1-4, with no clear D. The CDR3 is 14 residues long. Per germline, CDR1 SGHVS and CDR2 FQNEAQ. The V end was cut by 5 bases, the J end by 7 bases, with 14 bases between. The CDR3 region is CASSPIPTGEKLFF. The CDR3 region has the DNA TGTGCCAGCAGCCCGATCCCGACTGGTGAAAAACTGTTTTTT.

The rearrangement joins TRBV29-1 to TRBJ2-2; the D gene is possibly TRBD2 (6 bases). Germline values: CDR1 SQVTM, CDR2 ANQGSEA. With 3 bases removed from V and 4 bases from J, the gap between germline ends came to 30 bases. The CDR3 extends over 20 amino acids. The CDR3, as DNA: TGCAGCGTTGAGTTCCCCTTGGCCGGAGGCGCGGGGTCAGTCACCGGGGAGCTGTTTTTT. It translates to CSVEFPLAGGAGSVTGELFF.

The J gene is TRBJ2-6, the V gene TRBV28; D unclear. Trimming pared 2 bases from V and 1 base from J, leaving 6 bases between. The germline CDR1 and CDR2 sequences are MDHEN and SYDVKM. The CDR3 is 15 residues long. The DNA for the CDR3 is TGTGCCAGCAGTTTACGGGCGTCTGGGGCCAACGTCCTGACTTTC. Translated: CASSLRASGANVLTF.

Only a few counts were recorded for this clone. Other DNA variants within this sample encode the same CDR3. The CDR3 nucleotides read TGTGCCAGCAGCCTATCAGGGGGTGATGAGCAGTTCTTC. The encoded protein is CASSLSGGDEQFF. The chain joins TRBV3-1 (or the pseudogene TRBV3-2) to TRBJ2-1; 7 bases map to TRBD1. Germline V CDR1 and CDR2: LGHDT, YNNKEL (reference sequence). The CDR3 consists of 13 residues. J lost 8 bases, V lost 4 bases, and 5 bases had no gene match.

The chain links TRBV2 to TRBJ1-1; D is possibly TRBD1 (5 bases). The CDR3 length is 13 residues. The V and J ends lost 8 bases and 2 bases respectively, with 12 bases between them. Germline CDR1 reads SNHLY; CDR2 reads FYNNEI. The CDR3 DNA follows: TGTGCCAGCTTATGGGGGGTAAACACTGAAGCTTTCTTT. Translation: CASLWGVNTEAFF. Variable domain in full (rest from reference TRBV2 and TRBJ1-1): EPEVTQTPSHQVTQMGQEVILRCVPISNHLYFYWYRQILGQKVEFLVSFYNNEISEKSEIFDDQFSVERPDGSNFTLKIRSTKLEDSAMYFCASLWGVNTEAFFGQGTRLTVV.

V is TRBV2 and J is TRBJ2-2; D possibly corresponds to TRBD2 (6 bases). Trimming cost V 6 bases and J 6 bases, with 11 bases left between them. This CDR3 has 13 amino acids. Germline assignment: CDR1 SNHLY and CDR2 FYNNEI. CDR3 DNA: TGTGCCAGCAGGCGGGGTGACCCCGGGGAGCTGTTTTTT. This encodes CASRRGDPGELFF.

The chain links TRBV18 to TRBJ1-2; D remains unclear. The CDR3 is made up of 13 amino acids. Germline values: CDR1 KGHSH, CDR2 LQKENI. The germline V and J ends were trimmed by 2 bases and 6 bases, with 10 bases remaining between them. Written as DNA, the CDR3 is TGTGCCAGCTCACCAGACATTCTCCATGGCTACACCTTC. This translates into CASSPDILHGYTF.

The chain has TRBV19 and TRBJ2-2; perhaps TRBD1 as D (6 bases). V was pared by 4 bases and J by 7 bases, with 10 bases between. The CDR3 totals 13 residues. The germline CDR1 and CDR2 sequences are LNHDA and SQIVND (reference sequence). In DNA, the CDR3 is TGTGCCAGTAGTACCTCAGGGGTCGGGGAGCTGTTTTTT. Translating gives CASSTSGVGELFF.

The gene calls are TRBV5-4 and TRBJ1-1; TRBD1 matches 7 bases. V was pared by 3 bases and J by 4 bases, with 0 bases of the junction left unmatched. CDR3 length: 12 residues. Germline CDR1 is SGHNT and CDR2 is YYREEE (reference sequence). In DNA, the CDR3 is TGTGCCAGCAGCTGGGACAGCACTGAAGCTTTCTTT. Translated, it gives CASSWDSTEAFF.